Listed here is a single T cell receptor (beta chain). The antigen is undetermined. It was with 60 Vbeta and 13 Jbeta primers that the PCR ran. Clones were read by immunoSEQ multiplex PCR, and TCRdb kept only the in-frame ones, dropping some. Of 120,000 or so clones listed, more than 80% are singletons. The data were taken from a study of cytomegalovirus exposure and HLA in healthy donors. Points from the study as a whole: Looking again later, the authors saw that most CMV-associated TCR beta chains seemed HLA-restricted. Rarity marked most TCR sequences, yet some public TCRs occurred in many donors.

Unmatched junction bases numbered 13, after V lost 4 bases and J lost 8 bases. CDR1 and CDR2 (germline): SGHAT, FQNNGV. The CDR3 is 17 residues long. V and J are TRBV11-2 and TRBJ1-6; 8 bases match TRBD1. The source material was PBMCs. The TCR comes from a man aged 25 to 40 in good health and CMV-seropositive. The DNA for the CDR3 is TGTGCCAGCAGCTCAGCCAGGGCCAGGGGGCTGGATTCACCCCTCCACTTT. It encodes CASSSARARGLDSPLHF. The variable domain in full, with the rest retrieved from reference TRBV11-2 and TRBJ1-6, is EAGVAQSPRYKIIEKRQSVAFWCNPISGHATLYWYQQILGQGPKLLIQFQNNGVVDDSQLPKDRFSAERLKGVDSTLKIQPAKLEDSAVYLCASSSARARGLDSPLHFGNGTRLTVT.